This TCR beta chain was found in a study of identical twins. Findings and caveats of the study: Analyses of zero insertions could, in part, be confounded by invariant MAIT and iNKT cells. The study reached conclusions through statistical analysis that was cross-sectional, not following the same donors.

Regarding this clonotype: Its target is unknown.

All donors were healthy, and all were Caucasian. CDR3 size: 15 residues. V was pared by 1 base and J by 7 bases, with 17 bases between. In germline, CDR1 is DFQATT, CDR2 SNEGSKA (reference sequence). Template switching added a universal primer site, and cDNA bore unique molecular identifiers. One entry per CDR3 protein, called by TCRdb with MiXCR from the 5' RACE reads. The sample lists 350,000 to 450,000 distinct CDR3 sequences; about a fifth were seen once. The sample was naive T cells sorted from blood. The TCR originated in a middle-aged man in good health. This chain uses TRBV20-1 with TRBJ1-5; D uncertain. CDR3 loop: CSARVGPSIGQPQHF. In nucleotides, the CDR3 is TGCAGTGCTAGAGTTGGCCCCAGTATTGGCCAGCCCCAGCATTTT.